Below, one T cell receptor beta chain is given with its context. The antigen is not known. The source of the sample is a study of T-cell reconstitution after alpha-beta-depleted transplantation in children. Trimming took 5 bases from V and 4 from J; bases not matched to a gene: 7. CDR3 length equals 13 residues. Germline V gives CDR1 DFQATT, CDR2 SNEGSKA (reference sequence). Broader study findings: Some patients showed high day-60 TCRbeta diversity, which derived from surviving recipient T cells and thymic progenitors. From newly produced T cells came most of the T-cell counts and diversity one year after transplant. Where alpha-beta T cells came from about two months after transplant was reportedly several hundred expanded graft clones.

Preparation of the TCRbeta library was carried out with unique molecular identifiers. TCRdb re-called the PCR reads through MiXCR, storing one row per CDR3 protein. The profile shows 120,000 or so distinct CDR3 sequences, more than 20% of them singletons. Material: PBMCs, mostly from graft donor cells, obtained 180 days after TCRalphabeta/CD19-depleted stem cell transplant. The sequence was collected from a male patient aged 2-9 years who had a stem cell transplant for chronic granulomatous disease, so the T cells may come from the graft donor. This chain connects TRBV20-1 to TRBJ1-1, with 7 bases lining up with TRBD1. CDR3 coding DNA: TGCAGTGCTGGTAGGGGGCGCGGCACTGAAGCTTTCTTT. Translation gives CSAGRGRGTEAFF.